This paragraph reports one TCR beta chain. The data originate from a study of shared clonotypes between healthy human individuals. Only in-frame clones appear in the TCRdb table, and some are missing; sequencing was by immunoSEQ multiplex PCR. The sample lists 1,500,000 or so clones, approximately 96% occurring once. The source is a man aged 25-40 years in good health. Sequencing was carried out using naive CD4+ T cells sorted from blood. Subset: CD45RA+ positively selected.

The CDR3 region is CASSQDLRGGNYGYTF. In nucleotides, the CDR3 is TGTGCCAGCAGCCAAGATCTTAGGGGTGGGAACTATGGCTACACCTTC. The chain has TRBV4-2 and TRBJ1-2; possible D gene TRBD1, 5 bases. Per germline, CDR1 LGHNA and CDR2 YNFKEQ. This CDR3 has 16 residues. V lost 0 bases and J lost 2, with 13 bases in between.